This is a list of T cell receptor beta chains from one sample in a study of shared clonotypes between healthy human individuals. Clones were read by immunoSEQ multiplex PCR, and TCRdb kept only the in-frame ones, dropping some. Here the sample spans around 240,000 clones, 50% to 75% being singletons. The specimen sequenced was memory CD4+ T cells sorted from blood. The source of these receptors is a man aged 25 to 45 in good health. Both conserved end residues are part of each CDR3. A D gene is named only where the DNA matches it firmly. Clone size is given for some rows only: seen once, a few or many times, or a class if the clone is expanded.

j_call: TRBJ1-1; d_call: .; v_call: TRBV5-1; cdr3_length: 12; clone_size: .; cdr3_aa: CASSTTGPEAFF; cdr3_nt: TGCGCCAGCAGCACGACAGGACCTGAAGCTTTCTTT
j_call: TRBJ2-7; d_call: TRBD1; v_call: TRBV11-2; cdr3_length: 15; clone_size: .; cdr3_aa: CASRAIRTGGGEQYF; cdr3_nt: TGTGCCAGCAGGGCAATTCGGACAGGGGGGGGCGAGCAGTACTTC
j_call: TRBJ1-1; d_call: .; v_call: TRBV7-9; cdr3_length: 17; clone_size: .; cdr3_aa: CASSLAVGQDLNTEAFF; cdr3_nt: TGTGCCAGCAGCTTAGCGGTCGGCCAGGATCTTAACACTGAAGCTTTCTTT
j_call: TRBJ1-4; d_call: .; v_call: TRBV18; cdr3_length: 16; clone_size: .; cdr3_aa: CASSPSSRQGYEKLFF; cdr3_nt: TGTGCCAGCTCACCTTCGTCGCGGCAGGGGTATGAAAAACTGTTTTTT
j_call: TRBJ1-2; d_call: .; v_call: TRBV11-2; cdr3_length: 14; clone_size: few; cdr3_aa: CASSLGRAGYGYTF; cdr3_nt: TGTGCCAGCAGCTTAGGTCGGGCGGGGTATGGCTACACCTTC
j_call: TRBJ2-7; d_call: .; v_call: TRBV2; cdr3_length: 13; clone_size: .; cdr3_aa: CASSFRSTYEQYF; cdr3_nt: TGTGCCAGCAGTTTTAGGAGTACCTACGAGCAGTACTTC
j_call: TRBJ2-5; d_call: .; v_call: TRBV7-8; cdr3_length: 14; clone_size: .; cdr3_aa: CASSLGTGSRAQYF; cdr3_nt: TGTGCCAGCAGCTTAGGGACGGGGTCAAGGGCCCAGTACTTC
j_call: TRBJ2-3; d_call: TRBD1; v_call: TRBV19; cdr3_length: 15; clone_size: once; cdr3_aa: CATRRQGKGTDTQYF; cdr3_nt: TGTGCCACCCGCCGACAGGGGAAGGGCACAGATACGCAGTATTTT
j_call: TRBJ1-1; d_call: .; v_call: TRBV14; cdr3_length: 16; clone_size: few; cdr3_aa: CASSHRGGTKGTEAFF; cdr3_nt: TGTGCCAGCAGCCACCGCGGAGGGACTAAGGGCACTGAAGCTTTCTTT
j_call: TRBJ2-1; d_call: TRBD2; v_call: TRBV11-2; cdr3_length: 16; clone_size: .; cdr3_aa: CASSKRTSGKFNEQFF; cdr3_nt: TGTGCCAGCAGCAAACGGACTAGCGGGAAATTCAATGAGCAGTTCTTC
j_call: TRBJ1-4; d_call: .; v_call: TRBV2; cdr3_length: 12; clone_size: few; cdr3_aa: CASSASALELFF; cdr3_nt: TGTGCCAGCAGTGCGTCCGCCTTAGAACTGTTTTTT
j_call: TRBJ1-4; d_call: TRBD1; v_call: TRBV25-1; cdr3_length: 14; clone_size: .; cdr3_aa: CASSETGGDEKLFF; cdr3_nt: TGTGCCAGCAGTGAGACAGGGGGCGATGAAAAACTGTTTTTT
j_call: TRBJ2-1; d_call: .; v_call: TRBV6-1; cdr3_length: 14; clone_size: .; cdr3_aa: CASSERASDHWGFF; cdr3_nt: TGTGCCAGCAGTGAACGGGCTAGCGATCACTGGGGGTTCTTC
j_call: TRBJ2-4; d_call: .; v_call: TRBV28; cdr3_length: 15; clone_size: few; cdr3_aa: CASRGVDGAKNIQYF; cdr3_nt: TGTGCCAGCAGAGGGGTGGACGGGGCCAAAAACATTCAGTACTTC
j_call: TRBJ2-6; d_call: .; v_call: TRBV30; cdr3_length: 21; clone_size: once; cdr3_aa: CAWSGPLGAPGRSTGANVLTF; cdr3_nt: TGTGCCTGGAGTGGACCCCTGGGGGCCCCAGGGCGATCGACTGGGGCCAACGTCCTGACTTTC
j_call: TRBJ1-3; d_call: .; v_call: TRBV28; cdr3_length: 14; clone_size: .; cdr3_aa: CASSSRNSGNTIYF; cdr3_nt: TGTGCCAGCAGTAGCAGGAACTCTGGAAACACCATATATTTT
j_call: TRBJ1-1; d_call: .; v_call: TRBV9; cdr3_length: 16; clone_size: few; cdr3_aa: CASSVGLGDSDTEAFF; cdr3_nt: TGTGCCAGCAGCGTAGGGTTAGGAGACAGTGACACTGAAGCTTTCTTT
j_call: TRBJ1-3; d_call: TRBD1; v_call: TRBV5-1; cdr3_length: 16; clone_size: few; cdr3_aa: CASSPPGQGIGNTIYF; cdr3_nt: TGCGCCAGCAGCCCACCGGGACAGGGGATTGGAAACACCATATATTTT
j_call: TRBJ2-4; d_call: TRBD2; v_call: TRBV29-1; cdr3_length: 16; clone_size: .; cdr3_aa: CSVDGLAGVKGDIQYF; cdr3_nt: TGCAGCGTTGATGGCCTAGCGGGAGTCAAGGGGGACATTCAGTACTTC
j_call: TRBJ2-3; d_call: .; v_call: TRBV27; cdr3_length: 12; clone_size: .; cdr3_aa: CASGIPTDTQYF; cdr3_nt: TGTGCCAGCGGGATCCCTACAGATACGCAGTATTTT
j_call: TRBJ2-2; d_call: .; v_call: TRBV10-1; cdr3_length: 14; clone_size: .; cdr3_aa: CASSESSVAGELFF; cdr3_nt: TGCGCCAGCAGTGAGTCGAGTGTGGCCGGGGAGCTGTTTTTT
j_call: TRBJ1-2; d_call: .; v_call: TRBV18; cdr3_length: 15; clone_size: .; cdr3_aa: CASSPLRGSDYGYTF; cdr3_nt: TGTGCCAGCTCACCACTTCGGGGAAGTGACTATGGCTACACCTTC
j_call: TRBJ2-3; d_call: TRBD2; v_call: TRBV7-3; cdr3_length: 15; clone_size: .; cdr3_aa: CASSFTSGGLDTQYF; cdr3_nt: TGTGCCAGCAGCTTTACTTCGGGAGGGTTGGATACGCAGTATTTT
j_call: TRBJ2-2; d_call: .; v_call: TRBV29-1; cdr3_length: 14; clone_size: .; cdr3_aa: CSVVGYLNTGELFF; cdr3_nt: TGCAGCGTTGTAGGTTATCTAAACACCGGGGAGCTGTTTTTT
j_call: TRBJ2-5; d_call: .; v_call: TRBV2; cdr3_length: 10; clone_size: .; cdr3_aa: CASSEQTQYF; cdr3_nt: TGTGCCAGCAGTGAGCAGACCCAGTACTTC
j_call: TRBJ2-6; d_call: TRBD1; v_call: TRBV18; cdr3_length: 18; clone_size: .; cdr3_aa: CASSPLTGGSSGANVLTF; cdr3_nt: TGTGCCAGCTCACCACTGACAGGGGGATCATCTGGGGCCAACGTCCTGACTTTC
j_call: TRBJ2-3; d_call: .; v_call: TRBV7-8; cdr3_length: 16; clone_size: many; cdr3_aa: CASSPPLRQRRDTQYF; cdr3_nt: TGTGCCAGCAGCCCGCCCCTGCGCCAAAGGCGAGATACGCAGTATTTT
j_call: TRBJ2-7; d_call: .; v_call: TRBV11-1; cdr3_length: 13; clone_size: once; cdr3_aa: CASSYRPLEKRYF; cdr3_nt: TGTGCCAGCAGCTATAGGCCCCTTGAGAAGCGGTACTTC
j_call: TRBJ2-1; d_call: TRBD2; v_call: TRBV15; cdr3_length: 15; clone_size: .; cdr3_aa: CATSREVAGVNEQFF; cdr3_nt: TGTGCCACCAGCAGAGAAGTAGCGGGGGTCAATGAGCAGTTCTTC
j_call: TRBJ2-3; d_call: .; v_call: TRBV27; cdr3_length: 15; clone_size: once; cdr3_aa: CASSLSQGRRDTQYF; cdr3_nt: TGTGCCAGCAGTTTATCACAGGGTCGAAGAGATACGCAGTATTTT
j_call: TRBJ1-5; d_call: .; v_call: TRBV6-1; cdr3_length: 14; clone_size: .; cdr3_aa: CASINLGSNQPQHF; cdr3_nt: TGTGCCAGCATTAACCTAGGGAGCAATCAGCCCCAGCATTTT
j_call: TRBJ2-2; d_call: TRBD2; v_call: TRBV28; cdr3_length: 22; clone_size: .; cdr3_aa: CASSLWAGTSVLKGTGTGELFF; cdr3_nt: TGTGCCAGCAGTTTATGGGCGGGGACTAGCGTTCTCAAGGGGACGGGCACCGGGGAGCTGTTTTTT
j_call: TRBJ1-3; d_call: .; v_call: TRBV9; cdr3_length: 14; clone_size: .; cdr3_aa: CASSPAGQGNTIYF; cdr3_nt: TGTGCCAGCAGCCCCGCCGGACAGGGAAACACCATATATTTT
j_call: TRBJ2-6; d_call: .; v_call: TRBV12-2; cdr3_length: 18; clone_size: .; cdr3_aa: CASRGSPSTQSRANVLTF; cdr3_nt: TGTGCAAGTCGCGGGTCACCCTCCACACAAAGTCGGGCCAACGTCCTGACTTTC
j_call: TRBJ1-1; d_call: .; v_call: TRBV28; cdr3_length: 13; clone_size: .; cdr3_aa: CASRLGLNTEAFF; cdr3_nt: TGTGCCAGCCGTTTGGGGTTGAACACTGAAGCTTTCTTT
j_call: TRBJ2-7; d_call: TRBD1; v_call: TRBV15; cdr3_length: 14; clone_size: few; cdr3_aa: CATSGWTGSYEQYF; cdr3_nt: TGTGCCACCAGCGGGTGGACAGGTAGCTACGAGCAGTACTTC
j_call: TRBJ2-3; d_call: .; v_call: TRBV18; cdr3_length: 14; clone_size: .; cdr3_aa: CASSPPTNTDTQYF; cdr3_nt: TGTGCCAGCTCACCGCCCACCAACACAGATACGCAGTATTTT
j_call: TRBJ2-1; d_call: .; v_call: TRBV10-3; cdr3_length: 14; clone_size: .; cdr3_aa: CAISDARRSDEQFF; cdr3_nt: TGTGCCATCAGTGATGCCCGCCGGTCTGATGAGCAGTTCTTC
j_call: TRBJ2-1; d_call: .; v_call: TRBV7-7; cdr3_length: 14; clone_size: .; cdr3_aa: CASSRDLADNEQFF; cdr3_nt: TGTGCTAGCAGCCGGGACTTAGCAGACAATGAGCAGTTCTTC
j_call: TRBJ2-3; d_call: .; v_call: TRBV5-6; cdr3_length: 14; clone_size: once; cdr3_aa: CASSLREGTDTQYF; cdr3_nt: TGTGCCAGCAGCTTGAGGGAGGGCACAGATACGCAGTATTTT
j_call: TRBJ2-1; d_call: .; v_call: TRBV7-9; cdr3_length: 14; clone_size: .; cdr3_aa: CASSSLQGNNEQFF; cdr3_nt: TGTGCCAGCAGCTCCCTACAAGGCAACAATGAGCAGTTCTTC
j_call: TRBJ2-7; d_call: .; v_call: TRBV28; cdr3_length: 15; clone_size: .; cdr3_aa: CASSARDRNSYEQYF; cdr3_nt: TGTGCCAGCAGTGCCCGGGACCGTAACTCCTACGAGCAGTACTTC
j_call: TRBJ2-7; d_call: .; v_call: TRBV21-1; cdr3_length: 20; clone_size: .; cdr3_aa: CATRSQPSSSEGVTSYEQYF; cdr3_nt: TGTGCCACCCGGAGTCAACCCTCCTCGAGCGAAGGGGTTACCTCCTACGAGCAGTACTTC
j_call: TRBJ2-3; d_call: .; v_call: TRBV5-1; cdr3_length: 14; clone_size: few; cdr3_aa: CASSLDSSTDTQYF; cdr3_nt: TGCGCCAGCAGCCTGGACTCTAGCACAGATACGCAGTATTTT
j_call: TRBJ2-7; d_call: TRBD2; v_call: TRBV6-5; cdr3_length: 15; clone_size: .; cdr3_aa: CASSSPGTSAHEQYF; cdr3_nt: TGTGCCAGCAGTTCCCCCGGGACTAGCGCCCACGAGCAGTACTTC
j_call: TRBJ1-5; d_call: .; v_call: TRBV18; cdr3_length: 15; clone_size: .; cdr3_aa: CASSRLGGGNQPQHF; cdr3_nt: TGTGCCAGCTCACGGTTGGGGGGGGGCAATCAGCCCCAGCATTTT